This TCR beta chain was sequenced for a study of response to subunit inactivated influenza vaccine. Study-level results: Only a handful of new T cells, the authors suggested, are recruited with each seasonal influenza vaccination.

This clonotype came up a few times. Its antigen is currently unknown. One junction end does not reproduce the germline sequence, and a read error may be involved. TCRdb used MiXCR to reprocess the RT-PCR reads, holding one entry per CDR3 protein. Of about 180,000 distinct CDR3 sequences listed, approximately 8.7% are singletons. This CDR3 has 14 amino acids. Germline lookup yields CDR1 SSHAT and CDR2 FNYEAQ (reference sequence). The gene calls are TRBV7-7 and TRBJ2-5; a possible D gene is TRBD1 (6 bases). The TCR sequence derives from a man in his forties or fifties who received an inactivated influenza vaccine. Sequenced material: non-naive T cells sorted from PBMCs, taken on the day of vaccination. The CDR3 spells CASSLVGAGETQYF. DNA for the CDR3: TGTGCTAGCAGCTTAGTGGGGGCCGGGGAGACCCAGTACTTC.